Given below is one T cell receptor beta chain in context. The antigen it binds to is not known. No clone much larger than this one lies a single base away; base qualities are absent. This specimen comes from a study of a mutant IDH1 vaccine in newly diagnosed glioma (dated by TCRdb to the early 2020s). In terms of the full investigation: Eight vaccinations were administered to patients in weeks 1, 3, 5, 7, 11, 15, 19 and 23, corresponding to visits V03 through V10. Longitudinal TCRB deep sequencing was done for some 25 treated patients, wherever samples were available for exploratory analyses. Vaccination began 4-6 weeks after radiotherapy alone, or alongside temozolomide cycles in the chemotherapy-containing groups. The roughly 30 treated patients were approximately 62% male and approximately 40% female, with a mean age of approximately 40 years. Before enrollment, patients had received standard therapy of radiotherapy alone, temozolomide alone, or radiochemotherapy with temozolomide; most received the combination. Six visits were used for peripheral blood collection: V03 (baseline), V05, V07, V10, V12 and V13. The paper as a whole reports these results and caveats: The authors noted that analyses of patient blood samples could not be reproduced because of sample limitations. No apparent relationship was observed between pseudoprogression and alterations in the top peripheral T cell clonotypes detected by TCRB sequencing. Across multiple MHC alleles, vaccine-induced immune responses were seen in around 93% of patients. Selection of PBMC samples for TCRB deep sequencing was based on availability.

Trimming costs V 0 bases and J 1 base, and their ends lie 10 bases apart. For CDR1 and CDR2, the germline V gene (reference sequence) lists SGHKS and YYEKEE. The CDR3 holds 15 amino acids from the cysteine to the phenylalanine. Kept here is only the CDR3 DNA, which spans 45 bases and is read in frame from base 1. Read against the paper, the sample's time point label means: week 23, last vaccination. Every vaccine dose consisted of 300 ug of a 20-mer mutant IDH1 peptide in Montanide, administered subcutaneously together with topical imiquimod. Donors had newly diagnosed WHO grade 3 or 4 IDH1-mutant astrocytomas with loss of nuclear ATRX. The samples were drawn from NOA16, a multicentre, single-arm, open-label phase I trial in Germany that tested a mutant IDH1 peptide vaccine in humans for the first time. Genomic DNA for TCRB sequencing was extracted from EDTA blood using the DNeasy Blood and Tissue Kit.

Libraries were made using the immunoSEQ multiplex PCR assay. Rearranged TCR beta chain sequences were amplified with the hsTCRB Kit following the manufacturer's protocol. TCRB libraries were sequenced on an Illumina MiSeq. The authors processed their data as follows. The proprietary platform of the kit vendor was used for demultiplexing, trimming and gene mapping. TCRdb stores this immuneACCESS table with in-frame sequences only. Part of the clones is absent; in the studies checked, under half of the shortfall reflects unresolved V genes, and no reason is known for the rest. The V and J calls and the clone size are those of that table, but D and trimming were determined from the DNA. The sample yields 41,000 or so clones; 78% were counted once. Around 6.5% of the sample is taken by the ten largest.

The sequences come from PBMCs, collected from a glioma patient whose treatment included an IDH1 peptide vaccine. Recombination connected TRBV5-5 to TRBJ1-1, with TRBD1 perhaps the D gene, on 5 matching bases. The source is a woman aged 40 to 50 with glioma. Some clones in this sample may be carry-over from other donors' samples. This receptor carries the CDR3 CASSLGGHRNTEAFF. The DNA reads as follows: TGTGCCAGCAGCTTGGGGGGCCATAGGAACACTGAAGCTTTCTTT.